This T cell receptor (beta chain) is drawn from a study of blood T cell repertoires in COVID-19. For the study at large: Whether acute or convalescent, the COVID-19 samples came from the United States, Italy and Spain.

This table comes from immunoSEQ multiplex PCR, and its TCRdb copy is limited to in-frame clones, with some not included. The sample carries a few hundred thousand clones, about four fifths recorded once. The CDR3 consists of 14 residues. J gave up 0 bases and V 6 bases, and 1 base lay outside the gene matches. The germline CDR1 and CDR2 sequences are LNHDA and SQIVND (reference sequence). This clonotype was sampled from a man aged 30 to 45 who had recovered from COVID-19. Sequenced sample: peripheral blood. This chain joins TRBV19 and TRBJ1-4; 7 positions agree with TRBD1. As DNA, the CDR3 is TGTGCCAGTAGCGGGACAGCAACTAATGAAAAACTGTTTTTT. Its protein product is CASSGTATNEKLFF.